These 19 T cell receptor beta chains share one sample of origin, sequenced in a study of blood T cell repertoires in COVID-19. Produced via immunoSEQ multiplex PCR; TCRdb's table is partial and in-frame only. Of a few hundred thousand clones in the sample, 88% are singletons; the top ten hold 1.5% to 2%. Sequencing was carried out using peripheral blood. These receptors all stem from a woman under 40 with COVID-19, enrolled during active disease.

The rearrangement links TRBV20-1 to TRBJ1-2, with a tentative D call TRBD1 (6 bases). The CDR3 covers 13 residues. In germline, CDR1 is DFQATT, CDR2 SNEGSKA (reference sequence). V dropped 3 bases and J dropped 1 base, with 9 bases sitting between them. DNA of the CDR3: TGCAGTGCTAGTGGGGGGCTTAACTATGGCTACACCTTC. Its translation is CSASGGLNYGYTF.

This clone appeared a few times. The V call is TRBV2, the J call TRBJ1-4; tentative D call: TRBD1 (5 bases). Deletions cut 3 bases from V and 3 bases from J, with 14 bases between. CDR1 is SNHLY and CDR2 is FYNNEI in the germline V gene. This CDR3 has 16 residues. The CDR3 here is CASSDGGFASNEKLFF. The CDR3 coding sequence is TGTGCCAGCAGTGACGGGGGGTTCGCGTCTAATGAAAAACTGTTTTTT.

V and J are TRBV5-8 and TRBJ2-5; perhaps TRBD1 as D (5 bases). Germline CDR1 and CDR2: SGHTS and YDEGEE. V lost 0 bases, J lost 5 bases, and 14 bases lay in between. This CDR3 has 15 amino acids. CDR3 residues: CASSLGFEPGETQYF. The CDR3 DNA reads as TGTGCCAGCAGCTTGGGATTCGAGCCAGGGGAGACCCAGTACTTC.

V and J are TRBV6-1 and TRBJ2-5; 8 bases are shared with TRBD1. The CDR3 sequence is 15 residues long. Trimming at V came to 0 bases and at J to 5 bases, leaving 5 bases not matched to a gene. In germline, CDR1 is MNHNS, CDR2 SASEGT. This CDR3 reads CASSEAETGEETQYF. The CDR3 DNA reads TGTGCCAGCAGTGAAGCGGAGACAGGGGAGGAGACCCAGTACTTC.

The chain carries TRBV2 and TRBJ2-2; 8 bases agree with TRBD1. The CDR3 is 16 amino acids. Germline V gene data show CDR1 as SNHLY and CDR2 as FYNNEI. V lost 4 bases and J lost 0; bases outside the gene matches: 4. The DNA for the CDR3 is TGTGCCAGCAGTGCGCTGGGACAGGCGAACACCGGGGAGCTGTTTTTT. Amino acid sequence: CASSALGQANTGELFF.

The genes are TRBV3-1 (or the pseudogene TRBV3-2) and TRBJ1-1, with a tentative D call TRBD1 (5 bases). Germline V gene data show CDR1 as LGHDT and CDR2 as YNNKEL (reference sequence). V was shortened by 0 bases and J by 13 bases, with 21 bases between the two germline ends. This CDR3 is built from 15 residues. The CDR3 here is CASSQDCEGRGTGFF. In nucleotides, the CDR3 is TGTGCCAGCAGCCAAGATTGTGAAGGACGGGGGACGGGTTTCTTT.

Worth noting for this clone: One end of the junction fails to match germline, which may point to a read error. The genes are TRBV6-5 and TRBJ2-5; D gene unclear. Germline V CDR1 and CDR2: MNHEY, SVGAGI. There are 14 residues in the CDR3. The CDR3 DNA reads as TGTGCCAGCAGTCCAAGCCCGGAGCAAGGGACCCAGTACTTC. Amino acid sequence: CASSPSPEQGTQYF.

This chain connects TRBV19 to TRBJ2-3; 8 nucleotides align to TRBD2. J was trimmed by 6 bases and V by 10 bases; bases with no gene match: 15. The CDR3 has 15 residues. The germline V gene encodes CDR1 LNHDA and CDR2 SQIVND (reference sequence). The CDR3, as DNA: TGTGCCACCACTCGGGAGGGAATGGCTGGGGATACGCAGTATTTT. It is translated as CATTREGMAGDTQYF.

This chain joins TRBV3-1 (or the pseudogene TRBV3-2) and TRBJ1-1; TRBD1 matches at 10 bases. Germline V gene data show CDR1 as LGHDT and CDR2 as YNNKEL (reference sequence). This CDR3 has 15 residues. Losses at the gene ends were 5 bases for V and 6 bases for J; bases not matched to a gene: 9. The CDR3 DNA sequence: TGTGCCAGCAGCAAAAGGGGCGGGACAGGGGCTGAAGCTTTCTTT. Protein product: CASSKRGGTGAEAFF.

The rearrangement links TRBV30 to TRBJ1-2, with D possibly TRBD1 on 6 matching bases. V lost 4 bases and J lost 3, with 12 bases in between. This CDR3 is 13 amino acids long. Germline assignment: CDR1 GTSNPN and CDR2 SVGIG (reference sequence). CDR3 coding DNA: TGTGCCTGGACCACAAGGACAGACTATGGCTACACCTTC. Protein product: CAWTTRTDYGYTF. Together with reference TRBV30 and TRBJ1-2, the CDR3 gives the full variable domain: SQTIHQWPATLVQPVGSPLSLECTVEGTSNPNLYWYRQAAGRGLQLLFYSVGIGQISSEVPQNLSASRPQDRQFILSSKKLLLSDSGFYLCAWTTRTDYGYTFGSGTRLTVV.

The chain links TRBV4-2 to TRBJ1-2; unclear D gene. V was clipped by 4 bases and J by 4 bases, with 10 bases between them. This CDR3 is built from 13 residues. Germline-derived CDR1 and CDR2 are LGHNA and YNFKEQ. The CDR3 sequence: CASSLRDIYGYTF. The CDR3 DNA reads as TGTGCCAGCAGCCTAAGAGATATCTATGGCTACACCTTC.

The chain employs TRBV6-5 and TRBJ1-5, with TRBD1 as a possible D gene (6 bases). This CDR3 comprises 15 residues. Trimming removed 0 bases at V and 3 bases at J, with 9 bases between. CDR1 and CDR2 (germline): MNHEY, SVGAGI. The CDR3, as DNA: TGTGCCAGCAGTTACTCGACAGGCAACAATCAGCCCCAGCATTTT. It translates to CASSYSTGNNQPQHF.

The chain couples TRBV29-1 to TRBJ2-1, with 8 bases aligning to TRBD1. Germline V gene lookup returns CDR1 SQVTM and CDR2 ANQGSEA. Germline trimming cut 3 bases from V and 8 bases from J; bases unmatched to any gene: 6. The CDR3 sequence is 13 residues long. CDR3 sequence: CSVDGQGADEQFF. The CDR3 bases are TGCAGCGTTGACGGGCAGGGGGCGGATGAGCAGTTCTTC.

In this sample, this clone turned up once. This sample includes further DNA sequences coding for the same CDR3. The chain combines TRBV28 with TRBJ2-7; D perhaps matches TRBD1 (6 bases). Per the germline V gene, CDR1 is MDHEN and CDR2 is SYDVKM. The CDR3 covers 11 residues. V lost 5 bases to trimming and J lost 4 bases, with 6 bases between them. This chain's CDR3 is CASSQGYEQYV. The CDR3 nucleotides are TGTGCCAGCAGTCAGGGGTACGAGCAGTACGTC.

This clone appeared a few times. This chain connects TRBV2 to TRBJ2-2; D is perhaps TRBD1 (6 bases). Germline CDR1 is SNHLY and CDR2 is FYNNEI. Trimming removed 7 bases at V and 2 bases at J, with 14 bases between. This CDR3 comprises 15 residues. The CDR3 loop reads CASKQDRHNTGELFF. The CDR3 bases are TGTGCCAGCAAACAAGACAGGCATAACACCGGGGAGCTGTTTTTT.

The genes are TRBV5-8 and TRBJ1-3; D unclear. The CDR3 extends over 11 amino acids. V lost 2 bases and J 8 bases, leaving 5 bases between the germline ends. CDR1 and CDR2 (germline): SGHTS, YDEGEE. The CDR3 here is CASSFLDTIYF. Here the CDR3 DNA reads TGTGCCAGCAGCTTCTTAGACACCATATATTTT.

The chain links TRBV7-2 to TRBJ2-5; TRBD2 matches at 12 bases. CDR3 length: 17 residues. The germline gives CDR1 SGHTA, CDR2 FQGNSA. V dropped 5 bases and J dropped 3; count of bases not matched to a gene: 10. The CDR3 is CASSPTSGGLKKETQYF. For the CDR3, the DNA is TGTGCCAGCAGCCCAACTAGCGGGGGGCTCAAGAAAGAGACCCAGTACTTC.

This clone was picked up a small number of times. The chain combines TRBV10-1 with TRBJ2-7; D is undetermined. The germline gives CDR1 WNHNN, CDR2 SYGVQD (reference sequence). The CDR3 loop spans 10 amino acids. V lost 3 bases and J 11 bases, leaving 8 bases between the germline ends. CDR3 DNA: TGCGCCAGCAGTGAAAACCTAAAGTACGTC. Its translation: CASSENLKYV.

V gene TRBV24-1 combines with J gene TRBJ1-1; possible D gene TRBD1, 5 bases. The V gene lost 4 bases and the J gene lost 3 bases, with 14 bases spanning the gap. The CDR3 is 15 amino acids. Germline CDR1 and CDR2: KGHDR and SFDVKD. The CDR3 region is CATSEGGIMDTEAFF. As DNA, the CDR3 is TGTGCCACCAGTGAGGGGGGGATCATGGACACTGAAGCTTTCTTT.